The 13 T cell receptor beta chains below come from one sample, sequenced in a study of identical twins (dated by TCRdb to 2016 to 2017). Libraries were constructed by 5' RACE. The listed sequencing device is Illumina HiSeq 2000. Starting from the raw public reads, TCRdb applied fastp trimming at Q25, assembled clones with MiXCR and retained in-frame beta chains. All rows with the same CDR3 protein become a single entry with the most common DNA and genes. Across this sample there are about 430,000 distinct CDR3 sequences, with less than 20% seen only once. Around 10% of the sample is held by the ten biggest clonotypes. The source material was naive T cells sorted from blood. In light of the paper, this sample's cell subset or site label describes: cells isolated with a human naive T-cell isolation kit. The source is a middle-aged man in good health.

The sample holds many counts of this clonotype. The CDR3: CASSVSGAPTEAFF. The CDR3 region has the DNA TGCGCCAGCAGCGTATCAGGGGCCCCCACTGAAGCTTTCTTT. The rearrangement links TRBV5-1 to TRBJ1-1; maybe TRBD1 (6 bases). This CDR3 has 14 amino acids. Between the trimmed V and J ends, which lost 4 bases and 4 bases, there was a span of 14 bases. From germline, CDR1 is SGHRS and CDR2 YFSETQ.

This chain connects TRBV7-9 to TRBJ2-2; 8 bases match TRBD1. Germline loops: CDR1 SEHNR, CDR2 FQNEAQ (reference sequence). The CDR3 is 12 amino acids. This CDR3 reads CADRGNTGELFF. For the CDR3, the DNA is TGTGCTGACAGGGGTAACACCGGGGAGCTGTTTTTT.

This clonotype was recorded at least ten times. Germline is not matched at one junction end, which may reflect a read error. CDR3: CSVKDPLDYNEQFF. The CDR3 DNA is TGCAGCGTTAAAGACCCCTTAGATTACAATGAGCAGTTCTTC. The J gene is TRBJ2-1, the V gene TRBV29-1; D gene unclear. The CDR3 is 14 amino acids. Germline V gives CDR1 SQVTM, CDR2 ANQGSEA.

The V and J genes are TRBV20-1 and TRBJ2-5; no clear D gene. The CDR3 runs to 13 residues. With 5 bases removed from V and 4 bases from J, the gap between germline ends came to 14 bases. Germline V gene lookup returns CDR1 DFQATT and CDR2 SNEGSKA (reference sequence). The CDR3 nucleotides read TGCAGTGCTGGTCCCCGGTGGGCAGAGACCCAGTACTTC. Translated: CSAGPRWAETQYF.

The genes are TRBV5-4 and TRBJ2-5, with D perhaps matching TRBD2 (6 bases). The CDR3 is 16 amino acids. V lost 4 bases to trimming and J lost 2 bases, with 18 bases between them. From germline, CDR1 is SGHNT and CDR2 YYREEE (reference sequence). This CDR3 is CASSGRTTPVQETQYF. CDR3 in DNA: TGTGCCAGCAGCGGGAGGACAACCCCCGTGCAAGAGACCCAGTACTTC.

This clonotype has just a few counts. This chain uses TRBV7-8 with TRBJ2-7, with 7 bases lining up with TRBD2. CDR3 length: 15 residues. V trimming: 5 bases; J trimming: 6 bases; junction bases outside the gene matches: 13. Looked up from germline, CDR1 is SGHVS and CDR2 is FQNEAQ. The CDR3 sequence is CASSTTSSIALEQYF. For the CDR3, the DNA is TGTGCCAGCAGCACGACTAGCAGTATCGCCCTCGAGCAGTACTTC.

This clonotype has just a few counts. This chain links TRBV7-8 with TRBJ1-5; no firm D call. The CDR3 is made up of 13 amino acids. Germline V CDR1 and CDR2: SGHVS, FQNEAQ. Between the trimmed V and J ends, which lost 5 bases and 8 bases, there was a span of 13 bases. The CDR3 spells CASSPGPEEPQHF. CDR3 DNA sequence: TGTGCCAGCAGCCCCGGGCCCGAAGAGCCCCAGCATTTT. Drawing the rest from reference TRBV7-8 and TRBJ1-5, the complete variable domain is GAGVSQSPRYKVAKRGQDVALRCDPISGHVSLFWYQQALGQGPEFLTYFQNEAQLDKSGLPSDRFFAERPEGSVSTLKIQRTQQEDSAVYLCASSPGPEEPQHFGDGTRLSIL.

CDR3 in amino acids: CASSLTGLYTGELFF. The CDR3 coding sequence is TGTGCCAGCAGCTTGACAGGGCTTTACACCGGGGAGCTGTTTTTT. This chain uses TRBV5-6 with TRBJ2-2; D is possibly TRBD1 (6 bases). Per germline, CDR1 SGHDT and CDR2 YYEEEE. This CDR3 contains 15 residues. V dropped 1 base and J dropped 3 bases, with 10 bases sitting between them.

This clonotype turned up a few times. V usage is TRBV27 and J usage is TRBJ2-1, with TRBD2 identical over 11 bases. The CDR3 extends over 15 amino acids. Trimming took 5 bases from V and 8 from J; bases not matched to a gene: 8. CDR1 MNHEY and CDR2 SMNVEV come from the germline V gene (reference sequence). In nucleotides, the CDR3 is TGTGCCAGCAGTCTGCTAGCGGGGGGTAACTATGAGCAGTTCTTC. It encodes CASSLLAGGNYEQFF.

The CDR3 DNA follows: TGTGCCTCCAAGCTGGAGCAATCGTACGAGCAGTACTTC. Protein sequence: CASKLEQSYEQYF. The rearrangement links TRBV10-3 to TRBJ2-7; D unclear. The germline gives CDR1 ENHRY, CDR2 SYGVKD. The CDR3 is 13 residues long. V was shortened by 11 bases and J by 4 bases, with 18 bases between the two germline ends.

There are many counts of this clonotype. DNA of the CDR3: TGTGCCAGCAGTTTACAGGGAGGGAGCAATCAGCCCCAGCATTTT. Amino acid sequence: CASSLQGGSNQPQHF. This chain joins TRBV28 and TRBJ1-5; tentatively, D is TRBD1 (5 bases). Trimming cost V 2 bases and J 1 base, with 9 bases left between them. The CDR3 is 15 amino acids. CDR1 and CDR2 from the germline V gene are MDHEN and SYDVKM.

The CDR3 DNA sequence: TGTGCCAGTAGTATTAAGCATGCGAGCTCCTACAATGAGCAGTTCTTC. This sequence encodes CASSIKHASSYNEQFF. The genes are TRBV19 and TRBJ2-1; no reliable D call. CDR1 and CDR2 (germline): LNHDA, SQIVND (reference sequence). Trimming removed 3 bases at V and 0 bases at J, with 12 bases between. The CDR3 runs 16 residues.

This clonotype came up many times. J is TRBJ1-1 and V is TRBV27; D is perhaps TRBD1 (5 bases). The germline V gene encodes CDR1 MNHEY and CDR2 SMNVEV (reference sequence). The V end lost 8 bases, the J end lost 1 base, and 14 bases lay between the germline ends. This CDR3 contains 14 residues. The CDR3 DNA reads as TGTGCCAGCCGCGCCGGGACGCGGAACACTGAAGCTTTCTTT. Protein: CASRAGTRNTEAFF.